Each of the 26 T cell receptor beta chains below was sequenced from the same sample in a study of cytomegalovirus exposure and HLA in healthy donors. Clones were read by immunoSEQ multiplex PCR, and TCRdb kept only the in-frame ones, dropping some. The data contain about 120,000 clones, about nine tenths of them singletons. The specimen sequenced was PBMCs. These TCRs come from a woman aged 18 to 35 in good health and CMV-seronegative.

This clone was seen a handful of times. The V gene is TRBV5-1, the J gene TRBJ1-2, with 8 positions matching TRBD1. The germline V gene encodes CDR1 SGHRS and CDR2 YFSETQ. Trimming took 2 bases from V and 4 from J; bases not matched to a gene: 10. This CDR3 has 16 residues. DNA for the CDR3: TGCGCCAGCAGCTTTGGACAGGGAGGAGGTGGCTATGGCTACACCTTC. Translation gives CASSFGQGGGGYGYTF.

The CDR3 nucleotides are TGTGCCAGCAGTTCCGGTTTCCGACAGGGGGGCACTGAAGCTTTCTTT. Its translation: CASSSGFRQGGTEAFF. The V call is TRBV27, the J call TRBJ1-1; TRBD1 agrees at 9 bases. The J segment lost 4 bases and the V segment lost 4 bases, leaving 10 bases of the junction unmatched. This CDR3 has 16 residues. The germline V gene has CDR1 MNHEY and CDR2 SMNVEV (reference sequence).

This clone was seen only once. The chain links TRBV6-4 to TRBJ1-3; no reliable D call. V lost 6 bases to trimming and J lost 3 bases, with 15 bases between them. The CDR3 extends over 15 amino acids. The germline CDR1 and CDR2 sequences are MRHNA and SNTAGT. In DNA form, the CDR3 reads TGTGCCAGCAGCCGGTTTGGGCCCTGTGGAAACACCATATATTTT. Its protein is CASSRFGPCGNTIYF.

The sample holds one count of this clone. The rearrangement joins TRBV5-1 to TRBJ2-7, with TRBD1 identical over 9 bases. Unmatched junction bases numbered 7, after V lost 5 bases and J lost 4 bases. The length of the CDR3 is 14 residues. Germline lookup yields CDR1 SGHRS and CDR2 YFSETQ. The CDR3 protein is CASSFRQGGYEQYF. The CDR3, as DNA: TGCGCCAGCAGTTTCCGACAGGGGGGGTACGAGCAGTACTTC.

The rearrangement joins TRBV7-9 to TRBJ1-3; TRBD1 agrees at 7 bases. Germline V gene lookup returns CDR1 SEHNR and CDR2 FQNEAQ (reference sequence). V lost 3 bases and J lost 2; bases outside the gene matches: 4. This CDR3 spans 15 amino acids. The CDR3 nucleotides read TGTGCCAGCAGCTTCGACCAGGGGGCTGGAAACACCATATATTTT. Its translation: CASSFDQGAGNTIYF.

V and J are TRBV7-6 and TRBJ1-1; 7 bases agree with TRBD1. The CDR3 totals 14 residues. The germline V gene encodes CDR1 SGHVS and CDR2 FNYEAQ. With 5 bases clipped from V and 9 bases from J, the junction kept 12 bases outside the gene matches. CDR3: CASSPLRQGLQAFF. The CDR3 coding sequence is TGTGCCAGCAGCCCTTTAAGACAGGGCCTACAAGCTTTCTTT.

The chain employs TRBV19 and TRBJ1-3, with D uncertain. With 5 bases removed from V and 3 bases from J, the gap between germline ends came to 17 bases. There are 16 residues in the CDR3. CDR1 is LNHDA, CDR2 SQIVND, per germline (reference sequence). CDR3 region: CASSPRGSRLGNTIYF. The CDR3 DNA follows: TGTGCCAGTAGTCCCCGCGGCAGTCGCCTTGGAAACACCATATATTTT. The whole variable domain, filled in from reference TRBV19 and TRBJ1-3, reads DGGITQSPKYLFRKEGQNVTLSCEQNLNHDAMYWYRQDPGQGLRLIYYSQIVNDFQKGDIAEGYSVSREKKESFPLTVTSAQKNPTAFYLCASSPRGSRLGNTIYFGEGSWLTVV.

This chain joins TRBV5-1 and TRBJ1-1; TRBD1 aligns across 10 bases. Per the germline V gene, CDR1 is SGHRS and CDR2 is YFSETQ. CDR3 size: 13 residues. Trimming took 4 bases from V and 4 from J; bases not matched to a gene: 1. CDR3 residues: CASSRTGGTEAFF. The CDR3 DNA reads TGCGCCAGCAGCCGGACAGGGGGCACTGAAGCTTTCTTT.

The chain joins TRBV5-1 to TRBJ2-6; D might be TRBD1 (7 bases). Germline CDR1 SGHRS, CDR2 YFSETQ. Trimming took off 1 base at V and 2 bases at J, with 16 bases between the two ends. The CDR3 spans 18 residues. In DNA form, the CDR3 reads TGCGCCAGCAGCTTGCGGGCAGGGGGGCCCCCTGGGGCCAACGTCCTGACTTTC. This sequence encodes CASSLRAGGPPGANVLTF.

The V gene is TRBV7-9, the J gene TRBJ2-5; 10 bases are shared with TRBD2. V was clipped by 6 bases and J by 5 bases; unmatched bases: 12. The germline V gene has CDR1 SEHNR and CDR2 FQNEAQ (reference sequence). CDR3 size: 16 residues. The CDR3 here is CASSLLAGGPRETQYF. In DNA form, the CDR3 reads TGTGCCAGCAGTCTTTTAGCGGGGGGCCCCCGGGAGACCCAGTACTTC.

This clone came up once. The chain links TRBV6-4 to TRBJ1-2; TRBD1 might be the D (6 bases). The CDR3 is 15 residues long. V was shortened by 6 bases and J by 3 bases, with 17 bases between the two germline ends. Germline V gene data show CDR1 as MRHNA and CDR2 as SNTAGT. In DNA, the CDR3 is TGTGCCAGCAGACCGGGGACAAGCACGGACTATGGCTACACCTTC. Its translation is CASRPGTSTDYGYTF.

V is TRBV5-4 and J is TRBJ1-6; D unclear. The V end was cut by 0 bases, the J end by 3 bases, with 10 bases between. The CDR3 is made up of 16 amino acids. The germline V gene encodes CDR1 SGHNT and CDR2 YYREEE (reference sequence). The CDR3 loop reads CASSLGSPNYNSPLHF. DNA for the CDR3: TGTGCCAGCAGCTTGGGATCCCCTAACTATAATTCACCCCTCCACTTT.

The chain combines TRBV27 with TRBJ2-3, with TRBD2 as a possible D gene (7 bases). Germline lookup yields CDR1 MNHEY and CDR2 SMNVEV (reference sequence). CDR3 size: 14 residues. V lost 5 bases to trimming and J lost 4 bases, with 13 bases between them. CDR3 sequence reads: CASSLGGRADTQYF. CDR3 bases: TGTGCCAGCAGTCTGGGGGGGCGGGCAGATACGCAGTATTTT.

This rearrangement joins TRBV28 to TRBJ2-7, with 8 bases aligning to TRBD2. The CDR3 is 15 residues long. The germline V gene encodes CDR1 MDHEN and CDR2 SYDVKM. J was trimmed by 2 bases and V by 2 bases; bases with no gene match: 5. The CDR3: CASSLGGTRTYEQYF. The CDR3, as DNA: TGTGCCAGCAGTTTAGGAGGGACTAGAACCTACGAGCAGTACTTC.

The gene calls are TRBV7-2 and TRBJ1-4; the match to TRBD1 covers 8 bases. This CDR3 spans 13 amino acids. Germline-derived CDR1 and CDR2 are SGHTA and FQGNSA. The trim removed 6 bases at V and 4 bases at J, leaving 1 base unmatched. The CDR3 bases are TGTGCCAGCAGGGGACAGGTTAATGAAAAACTGTTTTTT. Protein product: CASRGQVNEKLFF.

The rearrangement joins TRBV6-4 to TRBJ2-3, with a weak D call TRBD2 (6 bases). CDR1 and CDR2 from the germline V gene are MRHNA and SNTAGT. V lost 2 bases and J lost 0, with 9 bases in between. This CDR3 spans 15 amino acids. The CDR3 DNA reads TGTGCCAGCAGTGACGGGGGGACTAGCACAGATACGCAGTATTTT. As protein: CASSDGGTSTDTQYF.

The V call is TRBV2, the J call TRBJ2-1; 10 bases are a match to TRBD2. The CDR3 has 13 amino acids. The germline V gene has CDR1 SNHLY and CDR2 FYNNEI. V gave up 10 bases and J gave up 7 bases; unmatched junction bases: 7. The CDR3 bases are TGTGCCACCCCCGGGACTAGCGAGAATGAGCAGTTCTTC. This encodes CATPGTSENEQFF.

V gene TRBV9 combines with J gene TRBJ2-1; 8 bases match TRBD2. The ends lost 1 base at V and 5 bases at J; junction bases unmatched: 8. CDR3 length: 16 amino acids. The V gene's germline CDR1 is SGDLS and CDR2 YYNGEE. The DNA for the CDR3 is TGTGCCAGCAGCGTACAACCGGGAGGGAGCCACAATGAGCAGTTCTTC. Translating it yields CASSVQPGGSHNEQFF.

This chain joins TRBV28 and TRBJ1-5; weak D call: TRBD1 (6 bases). Germline V gives CDR1 MDHEN, CDR2 SYDVKM. V was clipped by 2 bases and J by 0 bases, with 17 bases between them. This CDR3 contains 18 residues. The CDR3 bases are TGTGCCAGCAGTTTAAATCGCTGGGGGCTGAATAGCAATCAGCCCCAGCATTTT. Protein sequence: CASSLNRWGLNSNQPQHF.

In its sample, this clone was seen a few times. V gene TRBV30 combines with J gene TRBJ1-1; 10 bases are a match to TRBD1. The ends lost 3 bases at V and 5 bases at J; junction bases unmatched: 6. Germline V gene sequence: CDR1 GTSNPN, CDR2 SVGIG (reference sequence). The CDR3 loop spans 14 amino acids. In nucleotides, the CDR3 is TGTGCCTGGAGCGGGGACAGGGGAGATACTGAAGCTTTCTTT. This codes for CAWSGDRGDTEAFF. Combining the CDR3 with reference TRBV30 and TRBJ1-1 gives the whole variable domain SQTIHQWPATLVQPVGSPLSLECTVEGTSNPNLYWYRQAAGRGLQLLFYSVGIGQISSEVPQNLSASRPQDRQFILSSKKLLLSDSGFYLCAWSGDRGDTEAFFGQGTRLTVV.

This clone was seen once. V usage is TRBV5-1 and J usage is TRBJ1-4; a possible D gene is TRBD1 (5 bases). Germline V CDR1 and CDR2: SGHRS, YFSETQ. The CDR3 loop spans 15 amino acids. V lost 2 bases to trimming and J lost 5 bases, with 13 bases between them. The chain's CDR3 is CASSFAGPSNEKLFF. CDR3 nucleotide sequence: TGCGCCAGCAGCTTTGCGGGACCGTCGAATGAAAAACTGTTTTTT.

The CDR3 DNA follows: TGTGCCAGCAGTGTGGCACGGGGGCAGTACTTC. Translating gives CASSVARGQYF. The chain employs TRBV2 and TRBJ2-7; D is perhaps TRBD2 (5 bases). This CDR3 contains 11 residues. V was shortened by 4 bases and J by 9 bases, with 10 bases between the two germline ends. From germline, CDR1 is SNHLY and CDR2 FYNNEI.

This chain uses TRBV6-5 with TRBJ2-7; weak D call: TRBD1 (5 bases). The V gene's germline CDR1 is MNHEY and CDR2 SVGAGI. V was shortened by 8 bases and J by 3 bases, with 14 bases between the two germline ends. This CDR3 region has 13 residues. Here the CDR3 DNA reads TGTGCCAGCCTTGACAGTTCCTACTACGAGCAGTACTTC. Protein product: CASLDSSYYEQYF.

J is TRBJ2-5 and V is TRBV30; the match to TRBD1 covers 10 bases. Trimming cost V 2 bases and J 1 base; bases outside gene matches: 1. There are 14 residues in the CDR3. CDR1 and CDR2 (germline): GTSNPN, SVGIG (reference sequence). The CDR3 bases are TGTGCCTGGAGTCGGACAGGGGGCCAAGAGACCCAGTACTTC. Translating gives CAWSRTGGQETQYF.

This chain uses TRBV5-1 with TRBJ2-5, with D possibly TRBD2 on 6 matching bases. V was pared by 4 bases and J by 5 bases, with 18 bases between. The CDR3 runs to 15 residues. Per the germline V gene, CDR1 is SGHRS and CDR2 is YFSETQ. CDR3 nucleotide sequence: TGCGCCAGCAGCCTACAGGTCCCGGGGGAGGAGACCCAGTACTTC. This encodes CASSLQVPGEETQYF. Full variable domain (remainder filled in from reference TRBV5-1 and TRBJ2-5): KAGVTQTPRYLIKTRGQQVTLSCSPISGHRSVSWYQQTPGQGLQFLFEYFSETQRNKGNFPGRFSGRQFSNSRSEMNVSTLELGDSALYLCASSLQVPGEETQYFGPGTRLLVL.

V usage is TRBV7-6 and J usage is TRBJ1-5, with a tentative D call TRBD1 (6 bases). The CDR3 covers 15 residues. The V and J ends lost 2 bases and 1 base respectively, with 9 bases between them. Germline CDR1 reads SGHVS; CDR2 reads FNYEAQ. The CDR3 DNA reads TGTGCCAGCAGCTTAATTCAGGGGAGCAATCAGCCCCAGCATTTT. This translates into CASSLIQGSNQPQHF.